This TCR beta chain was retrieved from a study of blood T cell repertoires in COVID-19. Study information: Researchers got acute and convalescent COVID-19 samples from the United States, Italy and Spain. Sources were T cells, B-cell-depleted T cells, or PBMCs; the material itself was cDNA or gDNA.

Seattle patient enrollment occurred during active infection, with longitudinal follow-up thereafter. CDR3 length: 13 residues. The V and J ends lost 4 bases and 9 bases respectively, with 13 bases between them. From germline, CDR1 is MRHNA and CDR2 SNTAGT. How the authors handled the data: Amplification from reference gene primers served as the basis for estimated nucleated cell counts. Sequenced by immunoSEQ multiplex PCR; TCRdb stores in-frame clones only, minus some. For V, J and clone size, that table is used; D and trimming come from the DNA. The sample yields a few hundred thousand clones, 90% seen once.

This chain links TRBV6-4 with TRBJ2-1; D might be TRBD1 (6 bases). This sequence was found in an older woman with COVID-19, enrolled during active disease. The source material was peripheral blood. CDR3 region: CASSAEQGTEQFF. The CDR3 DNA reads TGTGCCAGCAGTGCAGAACAGGGCACTGAGCAGTTCTTC.